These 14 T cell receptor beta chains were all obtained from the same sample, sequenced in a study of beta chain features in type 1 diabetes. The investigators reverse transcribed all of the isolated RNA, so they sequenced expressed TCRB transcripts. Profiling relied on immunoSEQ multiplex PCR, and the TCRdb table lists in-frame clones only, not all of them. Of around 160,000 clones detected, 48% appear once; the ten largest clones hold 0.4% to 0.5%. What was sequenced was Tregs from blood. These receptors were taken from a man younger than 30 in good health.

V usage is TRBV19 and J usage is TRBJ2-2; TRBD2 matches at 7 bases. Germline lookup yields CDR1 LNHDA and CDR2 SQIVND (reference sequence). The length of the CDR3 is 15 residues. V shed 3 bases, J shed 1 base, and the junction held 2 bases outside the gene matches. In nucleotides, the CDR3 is TGTGCCAGTAGTATTCGCGGGGGGAACACCGGGGAGCTGTTTTTT. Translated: CASSIRGGNTGELFF.

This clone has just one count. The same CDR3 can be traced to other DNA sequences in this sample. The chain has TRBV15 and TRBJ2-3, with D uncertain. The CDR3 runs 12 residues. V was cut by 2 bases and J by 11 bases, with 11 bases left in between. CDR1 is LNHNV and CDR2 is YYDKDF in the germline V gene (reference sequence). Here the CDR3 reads CATSRPGHGQYF. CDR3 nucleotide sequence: TGTGCCACCAGCAGACCCGGTCATGGGCAGTATTTT.

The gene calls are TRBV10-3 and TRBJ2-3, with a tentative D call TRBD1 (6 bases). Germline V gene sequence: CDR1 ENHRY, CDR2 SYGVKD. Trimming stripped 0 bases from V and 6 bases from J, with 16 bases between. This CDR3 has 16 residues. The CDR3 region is CAISESTGIMLDTQYF. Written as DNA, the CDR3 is TGTGCCATCAGTGAGTCGACAGGAATTATGCTTGATACGCAGTATTTT.

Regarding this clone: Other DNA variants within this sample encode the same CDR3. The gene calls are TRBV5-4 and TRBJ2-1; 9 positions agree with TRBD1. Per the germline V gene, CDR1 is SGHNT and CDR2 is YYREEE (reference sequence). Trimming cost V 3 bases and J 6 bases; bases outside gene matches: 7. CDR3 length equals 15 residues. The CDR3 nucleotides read TGTGCCAGCAGCTCTGGGACAGGGTGGGTCAATGAGCAGTTCTTC. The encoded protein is CASSSGTGWVNEQFF.

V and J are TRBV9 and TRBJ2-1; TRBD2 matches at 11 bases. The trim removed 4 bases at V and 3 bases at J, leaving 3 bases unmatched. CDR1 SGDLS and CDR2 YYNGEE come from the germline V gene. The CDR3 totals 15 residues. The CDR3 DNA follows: TGTGCCAGCAGCTTTCTAGCGGGAGGCTACAATGAGCAGTTCTTC. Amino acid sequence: CASSFLAGGYNEQFF.

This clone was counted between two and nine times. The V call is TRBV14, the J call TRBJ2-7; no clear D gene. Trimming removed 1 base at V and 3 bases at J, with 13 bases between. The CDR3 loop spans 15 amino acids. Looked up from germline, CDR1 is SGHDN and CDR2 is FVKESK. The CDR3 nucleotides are TGTGCCAGCAGCCAAGGCCTTACTTCCCGCTACGAGCAGTACTTC. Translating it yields CASSQGLTSRYEQYF.

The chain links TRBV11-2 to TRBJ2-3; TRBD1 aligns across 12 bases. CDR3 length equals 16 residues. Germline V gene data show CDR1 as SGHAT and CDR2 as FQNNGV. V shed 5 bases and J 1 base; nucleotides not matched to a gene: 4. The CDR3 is CASSHGTGGGTDTQYF. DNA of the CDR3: TGTGCCAGCAGCCATGGGACAGGGGGCGGCACAGATACGCAGTATTTT.

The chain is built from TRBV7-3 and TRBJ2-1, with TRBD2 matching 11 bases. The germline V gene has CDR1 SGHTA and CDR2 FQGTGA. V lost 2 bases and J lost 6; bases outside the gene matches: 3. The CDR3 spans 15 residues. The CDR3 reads CASSLRSGGVNEQFF. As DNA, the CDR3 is TGTGCCAGCAGCTTACGTAGCGGGGGGGTCAATGAGCAGTTCTTC.

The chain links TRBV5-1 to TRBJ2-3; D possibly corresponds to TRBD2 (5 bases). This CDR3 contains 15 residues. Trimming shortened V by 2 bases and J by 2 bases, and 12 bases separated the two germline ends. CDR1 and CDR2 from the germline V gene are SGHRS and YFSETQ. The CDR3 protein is CASSFIRSVTDTQYF. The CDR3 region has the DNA TGCGCCAGCAGCTTCATACGTAGCGTCACAGATACGCAGTATTTT.

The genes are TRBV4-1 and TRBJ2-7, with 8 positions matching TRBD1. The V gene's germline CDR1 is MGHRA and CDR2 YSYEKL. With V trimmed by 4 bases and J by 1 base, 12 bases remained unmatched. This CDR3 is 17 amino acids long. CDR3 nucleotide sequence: TGCGCCAGCAGCCCGTTTTCGACAGGGGACCTATCCTACGAGCAGTACTTC. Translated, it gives CASSPFSTGDLSYEQYF.

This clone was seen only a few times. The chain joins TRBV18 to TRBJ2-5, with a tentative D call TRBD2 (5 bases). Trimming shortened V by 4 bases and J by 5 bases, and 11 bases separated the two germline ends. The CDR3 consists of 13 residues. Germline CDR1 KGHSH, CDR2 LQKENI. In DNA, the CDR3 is TGTGCCAGCTCACGATCAGGCGGGGAGACCCAGTACTTC. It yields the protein CASSRSGGETQYF.

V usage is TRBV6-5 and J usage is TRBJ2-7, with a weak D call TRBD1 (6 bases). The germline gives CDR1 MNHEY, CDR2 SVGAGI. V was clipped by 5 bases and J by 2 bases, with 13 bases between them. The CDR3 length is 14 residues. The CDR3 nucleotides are TGTGCCAGCAGTCAGACAGGCGCGGCCTACGAGCAGTACTTC. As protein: CASSQTGAAYEQYF.

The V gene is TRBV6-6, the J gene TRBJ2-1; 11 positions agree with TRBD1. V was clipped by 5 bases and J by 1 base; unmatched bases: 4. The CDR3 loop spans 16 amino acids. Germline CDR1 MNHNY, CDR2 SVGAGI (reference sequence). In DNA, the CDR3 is TGTGCCAGCAGTAAAGGACAGGGGGCGTCCTACAATGAGCAGTTCTTC. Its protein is CASSKGQGASYNEQFF.

CDR3 amino acids: CASSLVGGAVYEQYF. The CDR3, as DNA: TGCGCCAGCAGCTTGGTTGGAGGGGCAGTATACGAGCAGTACTTC. This chain joins TRBV5-1 and TRBJ2-7, with TRBD2 as a possible D gene (6 bases). Trimming removed 0 bases at V and 4 bases at J, with 14 bases between. This CDR3 has 15 amino acids. Germline assignment: CDR1 SGHRS and CDR2 YFSETQ.